A selection of T cell receptor beta chains follows, all from one sample in a study of blood T cell repertoires in COVID-19. Assay used: immunoSEQ multiplex PCR; TCRdb lists only in-frame clones, some missing. The table lists approximately 60,000 clones, more than 60% of them singletons. What was sequenced was peripheral blood. Receptors originate from a man aged 55 to 70 with acute or convalescent COVID-19. Each CDR3 is given with its conserved first and last residue. D genes are given only for firm matches. Clone sizes are given selectively: once, few, many, or a class where the clone is expanded.

clone_size j_call v_call d_call cdr3_nt cdr3_aa
. TRBJ2-7 TRBV20-1 . TGCAGTGCTAGTTGGGGGGTCGCCCAACCCTACGAGCAGTACTTC CSASWGVAQPYEQYF
once TRBJ2-7 TRBV27 . TGTGCCAGCAGTGGGACTTACTACGAGCAGTACTTC CASSGTYYEQYF
few TRBJ1-1 TRBV6-2/TRBV6-3 . TGTGCCAGCAGTTCCGTAGGACAGATTTACACTGAAGCTTTCTTT CASSSVGQIYTEAFF
once TRBJ2-7 TRBV10-2 . TGCGCCAGCAACAACCCCGGGGTGGGCACCCCCTACGAGCAGTACTTC CASNNPGVGTPYEQYF
. TRBJ2-3 TRBV29-1 . TGCAGCGTTGAAGGGGGGGTGGGCGACGAGAACCCTAGCACAGATACGCAGTATTTT CSVEGGVGDENPSTDTQYF
. TRBJ2-7 TRBV28 . TGTGCCAGCAGTTTGGGGGGAGAGCAGTACTTC CASSLGGEQYF
. TRBJ2-7 TRBV27 TRBD2 TGTGCCAGCAGTTTATCGAGGACTAGCGGGAACCACGAGCAGTACTTC CASSLSRTSGNHEQYF
. TRBJ2-7 TRBV19 . TGTGCCAGTAGTATAGACCCGGTCTCCTACGAGCAGTACTTC CASSIDPVSYEQYF
. TRBJ1-5 TRBV23-1 . TGCGCCAGCAGCCAACGATCAAGGCAGGCCCATCAGCCCCAGCATTTT CASSQRSRQAHQPQHF
. TRBJ1-5 TRBV15 TRBD1 TGTGCCACCAGCAGAGATTCGAACACCGCCACAGGGGTTCAGCCCCAGCATTTT CATSRDSNTATGVQPQHF
. TRBJ2-1 TRBV6-4 . TGTGCCAGCAGCGTCCGCCCTAGCGATGAGCAGTTCTTC CASSVRPSDEQFF
once TRBJ2-7 TRBV5-1 TRBD2 TGCGCCAGCAGCAAGGGACTAGCGGACCGCTACGAGCAGTACTTC CASSKGLADRYEQYF
once TRBJ2-5 TRBV12-3/TRBV12-4 . TGTGCCAGCAGTCCGACTTGGGAGCCCCAGTACTTC CASSPTWEPQYF
. TRBJ2-1 TRBV4-3 TRBD2 TGCGCCAGCAGCCATGCGACTAGCGGGAGCCCCTACAATGAGCAGTTCTTC CASSHATSGSPYNEQFF
few TRBJ2-2 TRBV7-9 TRBD2 TGTGCCAGCAGCCCGAATAGCGGGAGAAGAACCGGGGAGCTGTTTTTT CASSPNSGRRTGELFF
. TRBJ2-3 TRBV4-1 TRBD2 TGCGCCAGCAGACCAGCACTAGCGGCCTGGGGAGATACGCAGTATTTT CASRPALAAWGDTQYF
once TRBJ2-4 TRBV5-6 TRBD1 TGTGCCAGCAGCCCGACAGGGGCCAAAAACATTCAGTACTTC CASSPTGAKNIQYF
. TRBJ2-1 TRBV7-6 TRBD2 TGTGCCAGCAGCCCTCCGGGACTAGTCTTGAGTGAGCAGTTCTTC CASSPPGLVLSEQFF
. TRBJ1-5 TRBV21-1 . TGTGCCAGCAGCAAAGTTTGCAGGCAACTAGCTTATGGCAATCAGCCCCAGCATTTT CASSKVCRQLAYGNQPQHF
. TRBJ1-1 TRBV12-3/TRBV12-4 . TGTGCCAGCACCCTCTCCCGAGGGGGTGAAGCTTTCTTT CASTLSRGGEAFF
few TRBJ2-7 TRBV18 . TGTGCCAGCTCACCGAAGGTTTCTAGGGAGCAGTACTTC CASSPKVSREQYF
few TRBJ1-3 TRBV29-1 . TGCAGCGGGCAACGGCGGGGCTCTGGAAACACCATATATTTT CSGQRRGSGNTIYF
few TRBJ2-7 TRBV20-1 TRBD2 TGCAGTGCTAGTCAGGTAGCGGGGTACGAGCAGTACTTC CSASQVAGYEQYF
. TRBJ1-1 TRBV5-6 TRBD1 TGTGCCAGCAGCAGGGGACAGCTTAACACTGAAGCTTTCTTT CASSRGQLNTEAFF
. TRBJ2-5 TRBV14 TRBD2 TGTGCCAGCAGCCAAGATCCAACTAGCGGTTTCCAAGAGACCCAGTACTTC CASSQDPTSGFQETQYF
. TRBJ2-7 TRBV4-2 TRBD1 TGTGCCAGCAGCCGGACAGGACGCCTCTACGAGCAGTACTTC CASSRTGRLYEQYF
. TRBJ1-3 TRBV28 . TGTGCCAGCACCCCTCCCCCCAGCTCTGGAAACACCATATATTTT CASTPPPSSGNTIYF
. TRBJ2-5 TRBV7-2 TRBD2 TGTGCCAGCAGCTTAGGGATACGCGGGAGGCGGGAGACCCAGTACTTC CASSLGIRGRRETQYF
. TRBJ1-2 TRBV2 . TGTGCCAGCAGCGCCGGGGGTGACTATGGCTACACCTTC CASSAGGDYGYTF
. TRBJ2-7 TRBV3-1/TRBV3-2 . TGTGCCAGCAGCCAAGCGGGGAACGAGCAGTACTTC CASSQAGNEQYF
few TRBJ1-3 TRBV4-3 . TGCGCCAGCAGCCAGGGGGGGCGTACTGGAAACACCATATATTTT CASSQGGRTGNTIYF
. TRBJ2-5 TRBV10-3 . TGTGCCATCAGTGTAACGCAGGGTGAGACCCAGTACTTC CAISVTQGETQYF
. TRBJ1-2 TRBV6-5 TRBD1 TGTGCCAGCAGCCGTGACAGGGATGGCGGCTACACCTTC CASSRDRDGGYTF
. TRBJ1-5 TRBV28 TRBD1 TGTGCCGGCAAGCCGGGACAGGGAGGGTATCAGCCCCAGCATTTT CAGKPGQGGYQPQHF
few TRBJ2-1 TRBV28 . TGTGCCAGCAGTTCCCGGGACATAAGCTCCTACAATGAGCAGTTCTTC CASSSRDISSYNEQFF
many TRBJ2-7 TRBV9 . TGTGCCAGCAGCGTAGGGGTCCAGGGTGTGGGCGAGCAGTACTTC CASSVGVQGVGEQYF
. TRBJ2-1 TRBV29-1 TRBD2 TGCAGCGTTGGGTTGGGGACTAGCGGATACAATGAGCAGTTCTTC CSVGLGTSGYNEQFF
. TRBJ2-5 TRBV5-4 TRBD2 TGTGCCAGCAGCTTGAAACTAGCGGGAGAAGGGACCCAGTACTTC CASSLKLAGEGTQYF
. TRBJ2-7 TRBV6-5 . TGTGCCAGCAGTTACGAGCAGGGTAGTCCCTACGAGCAGTACTTC CASSYEQGSPYEQYF
. TRBJ1-1 TRBV11-2 TRBD1 TGTGCCAGCAGTCTAGACAGGGTGAGAACTGAAGCTTTCTTT CASSLDRVRTEAFF
. TRBJ2-3 TRBV5-1 TRBD1 TGCGCCAGCAGCTGGACAGGGGTGAGCACAGATACGCAGTATTTT CASSWTGVSTDTQYF
. TRBJ2-3 TRBV7-2 . TGTGCCAGCAGCTTGGGGGGAGCGGGCTCAGATACGCAGTATTTT CASSLGGAGSDTQYF
. TRBJ2-7 TRBV18 . TGTGCCAGCTCACCTGCGATGACGGGTTACGAGCAGTACTTC CASSPAMTGYEQYF
. TRBJ2-7 TRBV7-7 TRBD1 TGTGCTAGGCACCGGGACAGAGTAATCTACGAGCAGTACTTC CARHRDRVIYEQYF
few TRBJ2-1 TRBV7-2 TRBD2 TGTGCCAGCAGCGCACTAGCGGTCGACAATGAGCAGTTCTTC CASSALAVDNEQFF